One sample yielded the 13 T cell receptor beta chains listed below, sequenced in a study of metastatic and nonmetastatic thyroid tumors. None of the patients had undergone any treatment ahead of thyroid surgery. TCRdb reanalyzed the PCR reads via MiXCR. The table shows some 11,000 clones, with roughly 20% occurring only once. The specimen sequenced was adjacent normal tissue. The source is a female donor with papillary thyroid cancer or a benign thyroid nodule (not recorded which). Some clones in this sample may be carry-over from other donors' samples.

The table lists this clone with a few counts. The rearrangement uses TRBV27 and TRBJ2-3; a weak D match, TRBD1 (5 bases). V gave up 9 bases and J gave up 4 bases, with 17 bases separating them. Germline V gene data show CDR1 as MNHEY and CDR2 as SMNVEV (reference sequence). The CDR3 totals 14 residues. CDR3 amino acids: CASREGAPPDTQYF. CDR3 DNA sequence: TGTGCCAGTAGAGAAGGGGCGCCCCCAGATACGCAGTATTTT.

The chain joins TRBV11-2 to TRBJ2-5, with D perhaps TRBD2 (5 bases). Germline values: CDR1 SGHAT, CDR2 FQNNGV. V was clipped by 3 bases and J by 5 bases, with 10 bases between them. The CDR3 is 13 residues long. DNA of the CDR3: TGTGCCAGCAGCTTTAGGGAGAGGGAGACCCAGTACTTC. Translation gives CASSFRERETQYF.

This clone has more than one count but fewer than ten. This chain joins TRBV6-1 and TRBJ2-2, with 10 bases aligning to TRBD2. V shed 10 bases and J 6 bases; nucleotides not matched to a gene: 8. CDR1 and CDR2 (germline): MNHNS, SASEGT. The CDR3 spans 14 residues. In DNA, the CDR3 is TGTGCCACCCTATCGGGACTAGCGTCCGGGGAGCTGTTTTTT. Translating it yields CATLSGLASGELFF.

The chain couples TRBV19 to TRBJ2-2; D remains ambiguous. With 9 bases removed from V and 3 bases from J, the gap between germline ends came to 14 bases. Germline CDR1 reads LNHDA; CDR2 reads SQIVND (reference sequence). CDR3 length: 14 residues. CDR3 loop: CASSLDAYTGELFF. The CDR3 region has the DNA TGTGCCAGCAGCTTAGATGCCTACACCGGGGAGCTGTTTTTT.

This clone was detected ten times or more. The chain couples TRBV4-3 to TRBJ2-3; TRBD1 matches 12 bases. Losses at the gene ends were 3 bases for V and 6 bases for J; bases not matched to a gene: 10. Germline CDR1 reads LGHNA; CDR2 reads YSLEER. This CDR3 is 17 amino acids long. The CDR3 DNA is TGCGCCAGCAGCCACGGGACAGGGGGCATCGGGTCGGATACGCAGTATTTT. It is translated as CASSHGTGGIGSDTQYF.

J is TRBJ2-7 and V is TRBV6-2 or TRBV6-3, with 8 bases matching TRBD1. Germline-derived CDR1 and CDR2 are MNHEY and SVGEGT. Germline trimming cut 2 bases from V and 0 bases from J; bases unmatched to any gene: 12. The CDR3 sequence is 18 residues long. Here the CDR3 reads CASSYVFRGQESSYEQYF. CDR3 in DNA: TGTGCCAGCAGTTACGTTTTCCGGGGACAGGAGAGCTCCTACGAGCAGTACTTC.

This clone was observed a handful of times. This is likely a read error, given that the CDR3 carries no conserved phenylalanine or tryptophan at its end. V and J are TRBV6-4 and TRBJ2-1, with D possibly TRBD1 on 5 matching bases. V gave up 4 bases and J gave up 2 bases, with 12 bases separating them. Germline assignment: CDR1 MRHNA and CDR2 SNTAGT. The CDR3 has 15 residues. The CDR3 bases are TGTGCCAGCAGTGGCTCTGGGGCAGCCTACAATGAGCAGTTCCCC. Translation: CASSGSGAAYNEQFP.

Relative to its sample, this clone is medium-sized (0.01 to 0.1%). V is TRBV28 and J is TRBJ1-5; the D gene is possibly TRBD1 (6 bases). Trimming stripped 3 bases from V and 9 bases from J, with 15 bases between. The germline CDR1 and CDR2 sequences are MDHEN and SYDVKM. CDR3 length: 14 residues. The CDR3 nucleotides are TGTGCCAGCAGTTTTGGGGGGCGCGGGCGGCCCCAGCATTTT. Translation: CASSFGGRGRPQHF.

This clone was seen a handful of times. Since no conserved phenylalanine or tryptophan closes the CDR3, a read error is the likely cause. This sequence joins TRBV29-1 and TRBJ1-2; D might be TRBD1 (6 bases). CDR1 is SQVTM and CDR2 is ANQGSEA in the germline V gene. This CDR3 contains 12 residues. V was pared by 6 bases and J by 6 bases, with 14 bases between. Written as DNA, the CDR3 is TGCAGCGTCTACCAGGGGTTGGATGGCTACACCTCC. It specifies CSVYQGLDGYTS.

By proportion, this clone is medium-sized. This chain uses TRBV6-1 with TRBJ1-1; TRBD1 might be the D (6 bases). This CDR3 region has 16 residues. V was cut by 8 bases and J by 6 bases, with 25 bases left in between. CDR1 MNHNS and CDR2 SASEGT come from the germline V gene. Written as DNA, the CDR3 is TGTGCCAGCTGGGGGGGGGCGTACCTGCGGGAGGCTGAAGCTTTCTTT. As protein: CASWGGAYLREAEAFF.

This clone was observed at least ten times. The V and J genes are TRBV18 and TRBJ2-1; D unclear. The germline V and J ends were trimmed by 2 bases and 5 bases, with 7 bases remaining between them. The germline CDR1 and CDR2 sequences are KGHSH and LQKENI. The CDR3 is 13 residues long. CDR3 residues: CASSPGINNEQFF. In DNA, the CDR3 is TGTGCCAGCTCACCAGGGATCAACAATGAGCAGTTCTTC. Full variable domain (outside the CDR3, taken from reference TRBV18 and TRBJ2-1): NAGVMQNPRHLVRRRGQEARLRCSPMKGHSHVYWYRQLPEEGLKFMVYLQKENIIDESGMPKERFSAEFPKEGPSILRIQQVVRGDSAAYFCASSPGINNEQFFGPGTRLTVL.

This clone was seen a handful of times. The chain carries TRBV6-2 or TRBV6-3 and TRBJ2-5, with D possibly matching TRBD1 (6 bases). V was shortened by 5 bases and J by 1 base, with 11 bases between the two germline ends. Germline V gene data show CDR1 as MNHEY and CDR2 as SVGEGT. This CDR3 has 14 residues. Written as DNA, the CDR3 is TGTGCCAGCAGTCCCACAGGGTCCCAAGAGACCCAGTACTTC. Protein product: CASSPTGSQETQYF.

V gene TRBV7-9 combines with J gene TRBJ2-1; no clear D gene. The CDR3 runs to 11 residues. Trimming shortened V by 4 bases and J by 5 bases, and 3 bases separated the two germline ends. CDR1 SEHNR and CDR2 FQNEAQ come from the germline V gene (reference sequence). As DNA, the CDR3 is TGTGCCAGCAGCTCTAACAATGAGCAGTTCTTC. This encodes CASSSNNEQFF.